Given below is one T cell receptor (beta chain) in context. Ten or more counts support this clonotype. Its antigen target is currently unknown. Base-call qualities are not available, and no considerably larger clone is one nucleotide away. CDR3 length: 18 amino acids, cysteine to phenylalanine. This entry keeps only the CDR3 DNA: 54 bases, framed from base 1. V is trimmed back by 0 bases and J by 3 bases, and the junction contains 7 bases that no gene match accounts for. For CDR1 and CDR2, the germline V gene (reference sequence) lists MNHNY and SVGAGI. The data belong to a study of regulatory T cells in long-lasting Graves disease (dated by TCRdb to the early 2020s). Turning to the overall study: Newly diagnosed Graves' disease patients had taken antithyroid drugs for less than 3 months. The study took place in China and was registered as a clinical trial. This study used TCR sequencing and RNA sequencing of peripheral blood to compare persistent Graves' disease patients against newly diagnosed Graves' disease patients. A total of roughly 35 samples were covered by TCR sequencing, comprising approximately 13 persistent and around 20 newly diagnosed Graves' disease patients. The paper's findings and limits, for the study overall: A larger number of public clonotypes was shared among persistent patients (about 2,700) than among newly diagnosed patients (roughly 1,000). TRBV28, TRBJ1-2 and TRBJ2-5 were preferentially used in persistent disease, while TRBV20-1 and TRBJ2-1 were favored in newly diagnosed disease. Compared with newly diagnosed patients, patients with persistent Graves' disease had lower TCR Shannon entropy and fewer highly expanded clones, which suggests clonal expansion. The authors noted that the small sample size was a limitation that may lower accuracy. The study examined only peripheral blood because the primary lesion, thyroid tissue, could not be accessed. Only the TCR beta chain was sequenced and analyzed.

Preparation of the library involved multiplex PCR. The instrument given in TCRdb is Illumina HiSeq 4000. CDR3 regions were amplified by Arm-PCR with iRepertoire HTBI primers to construct TCR beta libraries. Gel purification was performed on PCR products prior to sequencing. The published analysis was carried out like this. A total of around 66 TRBV and more than twelve TRBJ segments were identified across samples and were used for gene usage analysis of CDR3 amino acid clonotypes. COPE and FqMerger were used to merge the filtered high-quality paired reads into contigs. Contigs were aligned with BLAST to IMGT TRBV, TRBD and TRBJ reference genes, and CDR3 was defined per IMGT. Any clonotype with a frequency above 0.1% was counted as a highly expanded clone. Shannon entropy served as the measure of repertoire diversity, while the Gini coefficient captured V-J evenness. A clonotype found in more than one individual was treated as public. The raw public data were reprocessed by TCRdb itself: fastp quality trimming at Q25, MiXCR clonotype calling, in-frame beta chains only. Rows are combined by CDR3 protein, so each entry shows the most common genes and DNA. The authors' filters were not applied to this entry. The sample table holds hundreds of thousands of distinct CDR3 sequences, of which roughly 17% were seen once. The top ten constitute about 10% of the sample.

Taken with the paper, the label for time point translates to: newly diagnosed GD, antithyroid drugs for less than 3 months. RNA was extracted from PBMCs in TRIzol for both TCR sequencing and RNA sequencing. The diagnosis of Graves' disease was made according to American Thyroid Association guidelines. The patients came from an endocrinology department in Xi'an, China. From each patient, approximately 9.9 milliliters of peripheral blood was collected into an EDTA anticoagulant tube. Ficoll Paque Plus density gradient separation was used to isolate PBMCs, and no further T cell sorting was performed. An Agilent 2100 Bioanalyzer and agarose gel were used to assess RNA quality, and a NanoDrop 2000 was used to measure RNA concentration. This sample was also put to use in a study of T cells in Graves' hyperthyroidism and ophthalmopathy. Looking at the second paper: Graves' hyperthyroidism was defined as stable when no progression to ophthalmopathy occurred over 18 months of follow-up. The hyperthyroidism patients were between 18 and 65 years old and newly diagnosed, with a disease duration of less than 2 months. The study excluded patients with uncontrolled infections, other autoimmune diseases, pregnancy or lactation. Clinical symptoms, serum thyroxine and TRAb, thyroid ultrasound, and orbital computed tomography formed the basis for the diagnoses. For the first round of RT-PCR on the TCR CDR3, the HTBI primer set was used together with the Qiagen OneStep RT-PCR kit. Most expanded thyroid clonotypes (frequency above 0.001) were also detected in blood, suggesting blood repertoires may reflect thyroid immune responses. Ophthalmopathy was separated from stable hyperthyroidism by a 13 V-J signature model, with around 90% sensitivity and 81% to 83% specificity obtained in cross-validation and 80%/75% obtained in testing. In validation, progression to ophthalmopathy was predicted by the model with roughly 69% sensitivity and 72.22% specificity, a median of about 6.8 months before onset. To identify TCR V-J signatures that set the groups apart, the researchers used a discovery cohort of about a hundred patients, made up of roughly 40 with Graves' ophthalmopathy and 57 with stable Graves' hyperthyroidism. Prospective prediction of ophthalmopathy was tested in an independent validation cohort consisting of 18 to 20 hyperthyroidism patients and 15 to 17 patients who later progressed to ophthalmopathy. The roughly 90 discovery patients were divided at random into training and test sets in a 7:3 ratio. In about six Graves' hyperthyroidism patients, the study also compared T-cell repertoires from thyroid tissue with T-cell repertoires from blood. Following sampling, methimazole starting at 30 mg daily was given to hyperthyroidism patients, and high-dose intravenous methylprednisolone was given to ophthalmopathy patients. The libraries were constructed in a second round of multiplex PCR and then size-selected and purified. Paired-end sequencing of the libraries was performed with 100 bp reads on an Illumina HiSeq2000. SOAPnuke was used to process the raw data, throwing out any read that contained adapters or uncalled bases, had a mean Phred below 15, or lacked an exact constant-primer or identifier match. High-quality paired reads were merged with COPE v1.2.5, and unique nucleotide sequences were defined as clonotypes. MiTCR v1.1 was used to align the clonotypes against IMGT TRBV, TRBD and TRBJ reference segments. The analysis included only V-J combinations with a frequency above 0.0001, which together covered 98% to 99.2% of the repertoires. A TCS score was defined as the ratio between F50 (clonal expansion) and ExV (chaos), using BLOSUM62-based TCRdist between CDR3 peptides within each V-J. Welch's t-statistics and random forest reduced just over 500 V-J features to 10 to 15, which were used in a naive Bayes classifier (R e1071). No statistical method was used to fix the sample size in advance, and group allocation was not hidden from the investigators. The paper reports TCR Vbeta CDR3 sequencing of more than 120 peripheral blood samples: around 45 ophthalmopathy, fewer than 80 hyperthyroidism and around 17 progressor patients.

This chain is built from TRBV6-6 and TRBJ2-2, and TRBD2 matches 10 of the central bases. The TCR originated in a woman younger than 45 with Graves disease. Donor details come from another sample of the same person, matched by shared clones. This sample comprised peripheral blood mononuclear cells (PBMCs), obtained at new diagnosis, from a patient treated with antithyroid drugs. The DNA reads TGTGCCAGCAGTTACTCGGGAGCGGGAGGGCCGGACACCGGGGAGCTGTTTTTT. Its coded protein is CASSYSGAGGPDTGELFF.